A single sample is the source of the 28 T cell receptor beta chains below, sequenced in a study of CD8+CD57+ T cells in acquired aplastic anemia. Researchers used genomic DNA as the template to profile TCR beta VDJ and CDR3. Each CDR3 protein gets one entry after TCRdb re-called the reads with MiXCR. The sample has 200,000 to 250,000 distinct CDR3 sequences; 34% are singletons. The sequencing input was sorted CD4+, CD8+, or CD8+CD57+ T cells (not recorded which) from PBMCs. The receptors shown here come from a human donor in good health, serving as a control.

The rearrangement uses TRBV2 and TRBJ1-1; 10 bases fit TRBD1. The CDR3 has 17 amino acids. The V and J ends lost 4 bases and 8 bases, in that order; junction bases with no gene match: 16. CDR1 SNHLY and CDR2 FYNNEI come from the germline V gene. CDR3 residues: CASSALPGQGQYPEAFF. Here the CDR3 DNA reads TGTGCCAGCAGTGCCCTCCCGGGACAGGGGCAGTACCCAGAAGCTTTCTTT.

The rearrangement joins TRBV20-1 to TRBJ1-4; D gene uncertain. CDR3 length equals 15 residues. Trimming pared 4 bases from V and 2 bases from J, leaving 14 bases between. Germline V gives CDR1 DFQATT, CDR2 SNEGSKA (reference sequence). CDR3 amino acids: CSATPIKHTNEKLFF. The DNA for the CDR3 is TGCAGTGCTACACCAATAAAGCATACTAATGAAAAACTGTTTTTT.

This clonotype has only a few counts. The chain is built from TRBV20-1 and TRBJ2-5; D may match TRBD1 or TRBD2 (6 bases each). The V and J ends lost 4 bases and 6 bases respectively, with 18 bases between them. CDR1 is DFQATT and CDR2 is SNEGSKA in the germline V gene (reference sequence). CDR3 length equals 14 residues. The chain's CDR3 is CSAIGGRAMKTQYF. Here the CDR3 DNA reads TGCAGTGCTATCGGGGGCAGAGCCATGAAGACCCAGTACTTC.

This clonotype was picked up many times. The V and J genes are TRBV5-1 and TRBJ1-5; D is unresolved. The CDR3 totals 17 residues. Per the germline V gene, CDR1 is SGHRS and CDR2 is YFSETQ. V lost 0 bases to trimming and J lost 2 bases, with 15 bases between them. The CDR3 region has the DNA TGCGCCAGCAGCTTGGCTCCAGCCGTTGGTGGCAATCAGCCCCAGCATTTT. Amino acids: CASSLAPAVGGNQPQHF.

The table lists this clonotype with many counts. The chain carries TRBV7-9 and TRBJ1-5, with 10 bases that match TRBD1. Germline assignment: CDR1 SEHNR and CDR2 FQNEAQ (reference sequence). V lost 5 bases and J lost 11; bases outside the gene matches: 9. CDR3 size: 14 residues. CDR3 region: CASSGRDRGLAQHF. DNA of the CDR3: TGTGCCAGCAGCGGTCGGGACAGGGGCCTAGCCCAGCATTTT.

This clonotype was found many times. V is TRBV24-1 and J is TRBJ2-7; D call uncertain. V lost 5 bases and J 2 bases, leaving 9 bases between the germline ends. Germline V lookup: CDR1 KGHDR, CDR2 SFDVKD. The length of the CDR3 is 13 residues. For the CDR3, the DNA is TGTGCCACCAGTGCAATGGGAACCTACGAGCAGTACTTC. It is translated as CATSAMGTYEQYF.

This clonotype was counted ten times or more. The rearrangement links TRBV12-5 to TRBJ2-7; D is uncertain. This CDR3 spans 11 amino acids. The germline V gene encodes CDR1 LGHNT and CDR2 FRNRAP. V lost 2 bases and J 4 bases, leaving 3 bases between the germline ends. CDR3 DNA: TGTGCTAGTGGTTTGAAATACGAGCAGTACTTC. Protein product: CASGLKYEQYF.

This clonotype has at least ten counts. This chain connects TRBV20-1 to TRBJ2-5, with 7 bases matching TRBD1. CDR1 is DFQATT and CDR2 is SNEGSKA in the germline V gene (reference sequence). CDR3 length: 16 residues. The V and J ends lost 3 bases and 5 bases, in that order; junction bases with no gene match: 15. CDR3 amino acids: CSARVLGGPGEETQYF. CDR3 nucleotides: TGCAGTGCTAGGGTTCTAGGGGGCCCGGGTGAGGAGACCCAGTACTTC.

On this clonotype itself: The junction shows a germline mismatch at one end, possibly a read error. The CDR3 loop reads CASSVGDRVNEQLF. The CDR3 DNA is TGTGCCAGCAGCGTAGGGGACAGGGTCAATGAGCAGCTCTTC. The chain couples TRBV9 to TRBJ2-1; TRBD1 matches at 9 bases. The CDR3 covers 14 residues. Germline CDR1 is SGDLS and CDR2 is YYNGEE.

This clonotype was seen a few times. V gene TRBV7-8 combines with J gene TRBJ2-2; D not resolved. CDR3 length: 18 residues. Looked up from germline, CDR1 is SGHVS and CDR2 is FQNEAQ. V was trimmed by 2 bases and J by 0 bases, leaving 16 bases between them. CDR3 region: CASSLFFAERTNTGELFF. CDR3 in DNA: TGTGCCAGCAGCTTATTTTTCGCAGAGCGCACGAACACCGGGGAGCTGTTTTTT.

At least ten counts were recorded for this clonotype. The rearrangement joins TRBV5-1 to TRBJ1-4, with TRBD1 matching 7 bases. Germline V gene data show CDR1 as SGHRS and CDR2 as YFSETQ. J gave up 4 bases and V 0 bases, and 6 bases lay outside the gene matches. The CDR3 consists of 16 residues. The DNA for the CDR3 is TGCGCCAGCAGCTTGGCCTACGGGACAGATAATGAAAAACTGTTTTTT. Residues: CASSLAYGTDNEKLFF.

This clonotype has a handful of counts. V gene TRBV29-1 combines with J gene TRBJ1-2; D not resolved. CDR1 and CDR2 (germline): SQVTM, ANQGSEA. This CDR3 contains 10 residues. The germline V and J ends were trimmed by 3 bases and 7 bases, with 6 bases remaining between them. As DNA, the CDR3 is TGCAGCGTTGACTCGGGTGGCTACACCTTC. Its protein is CSVDSGGYTF.

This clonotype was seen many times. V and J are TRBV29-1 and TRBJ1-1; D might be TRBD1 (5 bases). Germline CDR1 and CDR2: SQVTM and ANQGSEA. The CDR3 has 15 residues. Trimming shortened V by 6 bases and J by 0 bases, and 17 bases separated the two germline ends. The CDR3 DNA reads TGCAGCGTCCTACAGGCCCTACACATGAACACTGAAGCTTTCTTT. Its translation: CSVLQALHMNTEAFF.

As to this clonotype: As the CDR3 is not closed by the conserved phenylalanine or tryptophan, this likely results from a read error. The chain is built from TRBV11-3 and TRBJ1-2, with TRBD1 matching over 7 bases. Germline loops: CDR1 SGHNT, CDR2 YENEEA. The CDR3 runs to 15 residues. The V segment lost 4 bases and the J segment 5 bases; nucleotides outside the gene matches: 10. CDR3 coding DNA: TGTGCCAGCAGCTCCCCCCGACAGGGAGGGTATGGCTACACCCTC. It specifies CASSSPRQGGYGYTL.

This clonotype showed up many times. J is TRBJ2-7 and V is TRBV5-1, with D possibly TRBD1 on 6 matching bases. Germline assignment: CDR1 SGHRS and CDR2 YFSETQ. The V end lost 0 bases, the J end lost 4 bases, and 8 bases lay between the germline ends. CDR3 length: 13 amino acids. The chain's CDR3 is CASSLDREYEQYF. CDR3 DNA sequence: TGCGCCAGCAGCTTGGACAGGGAGTACGAGCAGTACTTC.

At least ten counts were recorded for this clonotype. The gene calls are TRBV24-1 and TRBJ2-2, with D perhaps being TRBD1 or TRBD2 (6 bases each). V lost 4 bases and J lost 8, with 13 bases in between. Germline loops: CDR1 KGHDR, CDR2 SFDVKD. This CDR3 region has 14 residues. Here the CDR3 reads CATSDSRGLGELFF. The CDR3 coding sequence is TGTGCCACCAGTGACAGCCGGGGGCTAGGGGAGCTGTTTTTT.

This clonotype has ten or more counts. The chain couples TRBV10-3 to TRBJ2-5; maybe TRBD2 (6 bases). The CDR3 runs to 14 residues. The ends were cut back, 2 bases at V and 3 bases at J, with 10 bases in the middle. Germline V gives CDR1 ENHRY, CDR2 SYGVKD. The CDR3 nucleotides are TGTGCCATCAGTGAGACGGGACTGAAAGAGACCCAGTACTTC. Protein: CAISETGLKETQYF.

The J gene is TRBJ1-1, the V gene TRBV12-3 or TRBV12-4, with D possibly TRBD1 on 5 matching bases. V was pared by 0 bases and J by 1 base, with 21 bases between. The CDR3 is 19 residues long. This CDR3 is CASSLAGRGRREENTEAFF. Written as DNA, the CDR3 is TGTGCCAGCAGTTTAGCAGGAAGGGGACGCCGTGAAGAGAACACTGAAGCTTTCTTT.

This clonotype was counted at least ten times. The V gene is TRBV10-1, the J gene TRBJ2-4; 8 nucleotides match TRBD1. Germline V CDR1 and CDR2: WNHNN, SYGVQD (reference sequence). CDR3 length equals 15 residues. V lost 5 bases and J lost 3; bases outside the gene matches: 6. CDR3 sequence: CASSPDRGGKNIQYF. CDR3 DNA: TGCGCCAGCAGTCCAGACAGGGGAGGCAAAAACATTCAGTACTTC.

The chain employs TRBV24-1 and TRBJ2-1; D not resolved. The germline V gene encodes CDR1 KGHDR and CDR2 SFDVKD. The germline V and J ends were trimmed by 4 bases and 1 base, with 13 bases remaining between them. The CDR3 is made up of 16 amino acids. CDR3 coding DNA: TGTGCCACCAGTGAGGCAGGACCTACGTCCTACAATGAGCAGTTCTTC. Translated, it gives CATSEAGPTSYNEQFF.

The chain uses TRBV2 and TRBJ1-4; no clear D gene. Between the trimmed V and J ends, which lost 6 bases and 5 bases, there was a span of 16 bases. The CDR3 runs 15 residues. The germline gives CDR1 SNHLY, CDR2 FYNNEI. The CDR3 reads CASRSPQLSNEKLFF. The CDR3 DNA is TGTGCCAGCAGATCCCCACAGCTCTCCAATGAAAAACTGTTTTTT.

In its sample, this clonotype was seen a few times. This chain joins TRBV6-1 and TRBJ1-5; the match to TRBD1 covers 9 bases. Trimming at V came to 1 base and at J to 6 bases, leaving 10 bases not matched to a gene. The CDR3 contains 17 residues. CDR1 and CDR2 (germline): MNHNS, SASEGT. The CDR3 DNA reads TGTGCCAGCAGTGAAGTAGGACAGGGGAGAAATGGTCAGCCCCAGCATTTT. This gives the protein CASSEVGQGRNGQPQHF.

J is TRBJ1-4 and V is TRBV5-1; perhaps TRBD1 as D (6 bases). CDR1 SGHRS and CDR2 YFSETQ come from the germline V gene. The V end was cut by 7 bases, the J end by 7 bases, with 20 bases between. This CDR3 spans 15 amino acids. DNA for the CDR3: TGCGCCAGCTCCCTTCAGACAGGTTCCAGTGAAAAACTGTTTTTT. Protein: CASSLQTGSSEKLFF.

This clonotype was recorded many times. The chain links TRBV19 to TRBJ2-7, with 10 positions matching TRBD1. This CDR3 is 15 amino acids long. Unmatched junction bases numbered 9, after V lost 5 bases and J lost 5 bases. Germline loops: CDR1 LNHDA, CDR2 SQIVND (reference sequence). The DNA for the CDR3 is TGTGCCAGTAGTGCAAAGACGGGACAGGGGCACGAGCAGTACTTC. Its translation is CASSAKTGQGHEQYF.

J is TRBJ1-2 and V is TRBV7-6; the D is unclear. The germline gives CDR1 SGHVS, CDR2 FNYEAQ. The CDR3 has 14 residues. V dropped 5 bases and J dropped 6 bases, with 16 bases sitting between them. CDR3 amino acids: CASSPLQGSHGYTF. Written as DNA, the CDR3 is TGTGCCAGCAGCCCTCTCCAAGGGTCTCATGGCTACACCTTC.

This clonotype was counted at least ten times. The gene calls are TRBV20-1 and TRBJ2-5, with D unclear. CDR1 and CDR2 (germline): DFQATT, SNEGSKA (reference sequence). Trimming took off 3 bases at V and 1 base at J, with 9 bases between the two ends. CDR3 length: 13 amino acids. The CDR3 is CSARLILQETQYF. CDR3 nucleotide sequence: TGCAGTGCTAGGCTCATACTCCAAGAGACCCAGTACTTC.

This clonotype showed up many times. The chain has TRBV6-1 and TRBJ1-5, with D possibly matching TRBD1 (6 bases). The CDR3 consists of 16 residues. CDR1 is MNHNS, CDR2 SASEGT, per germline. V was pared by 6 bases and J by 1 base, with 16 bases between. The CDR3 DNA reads TGTGCCAGCAGGGCGGTGGGGGCGTACAGCAATCAGCCCCAGCATTTT. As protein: CASRAVGAYSNQPQHF.

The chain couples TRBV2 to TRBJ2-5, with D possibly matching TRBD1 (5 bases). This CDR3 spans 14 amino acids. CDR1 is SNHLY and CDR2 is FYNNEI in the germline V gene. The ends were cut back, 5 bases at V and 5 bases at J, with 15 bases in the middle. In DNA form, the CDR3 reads TGTGCCAGCAGTTATGGAAGGGGCCTTGAGACCCAGTACTTC. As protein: CASSYGRGLETQYF.